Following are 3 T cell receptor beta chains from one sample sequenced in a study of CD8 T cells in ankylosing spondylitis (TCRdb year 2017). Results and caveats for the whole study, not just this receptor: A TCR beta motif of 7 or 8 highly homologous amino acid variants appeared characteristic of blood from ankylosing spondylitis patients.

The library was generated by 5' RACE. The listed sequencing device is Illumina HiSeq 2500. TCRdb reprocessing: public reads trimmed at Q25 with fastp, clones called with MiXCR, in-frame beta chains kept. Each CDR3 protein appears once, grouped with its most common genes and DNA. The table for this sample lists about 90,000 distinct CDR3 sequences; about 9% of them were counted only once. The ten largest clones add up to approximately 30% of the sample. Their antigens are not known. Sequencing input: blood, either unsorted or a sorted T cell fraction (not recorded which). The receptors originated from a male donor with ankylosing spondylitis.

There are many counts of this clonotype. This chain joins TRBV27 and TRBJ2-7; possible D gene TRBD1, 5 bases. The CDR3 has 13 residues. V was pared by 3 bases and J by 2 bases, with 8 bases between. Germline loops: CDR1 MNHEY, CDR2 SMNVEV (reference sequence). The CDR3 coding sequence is TGTGCCAGCAGTTTGCAGGGCCCCTACGAGCAGTACTTC. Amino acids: CASSLQGPYEQYF.

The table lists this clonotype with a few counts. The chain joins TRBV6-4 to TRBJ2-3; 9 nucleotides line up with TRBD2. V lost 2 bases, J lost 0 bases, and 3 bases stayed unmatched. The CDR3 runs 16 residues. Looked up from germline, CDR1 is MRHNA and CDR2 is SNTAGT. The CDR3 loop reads CASSDTLAGSTDTQYF. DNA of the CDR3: TGTGCCAGCAGTGACACGCTAGCGGGAAGCACAGATACGCAGTATTTT.

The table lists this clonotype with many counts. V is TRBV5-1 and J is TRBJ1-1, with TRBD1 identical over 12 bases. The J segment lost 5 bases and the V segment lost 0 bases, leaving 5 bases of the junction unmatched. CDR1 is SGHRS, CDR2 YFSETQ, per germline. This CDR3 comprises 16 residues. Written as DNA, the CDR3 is TGCGCCAGCAGCTTGGGGGGACAGGGGGCGCATACTGAAGCTTTCTTT. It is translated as CASSLGGQGAHTEAFF.